This record looks at one TCR beta chain sequence and its context. It lacks a known antigen. The record has no base qualities; no much larger clone is one base away. Trimming removed 0 bases from V and 2 bases from J; the gene matches leave 5 bases unexplained. The CDR3 starts with the cysteine, ends with the phenylalanine, and has 17 residues. Just CDR3 DNA is preserved here, 51 bases in frame from base 1. The germline V gene supplies CDR1 LGHNA and CDR2 YSLEER. The immunoSEQ Assay, a bias-controlled multiplex PCR, was used to amplify TCRbeta CDR3 regions from genomic DNA. The paper's data handling went like this. Within the assay, amplification of reference gene primers was used to estimate how many nucleated cells each sample contained. To quantify the absolute abundance of each unique TCRbeta CDR3 rearrangement, sequence reads were collapsed and filtered. For each sample, productive Simpson clonality was calculated as the square root of Simpson's diversity index across productive rearrangements. TCRdb stores this immuneACCESS table with in-frame sequences only. Part of the clones is absent; in the studies checked, under half of the shortfall reflects unresolved V genes, and no reason is known for the rest. The DNA gave D and trimming, while V, J and clone size come from that table. The sample table shows roughly 100,000 clones, and about 91% are seen once. The ten biggest clones cover approximately 6% of the sample.

This record belongs to a study of blood T cell repertoires in COVID-19 (TCRdb year 2020). The study in broad terms: The collaborator samples originated in the United States, Italy and Spain and spanned the acute and convalescent phases of COVID-19. A freely available public database, intended as a resource for researchers studying the immune response to SARS-CoV-2, is where the repertoires were released. Subjects who had been exposed to COVID-19, were actively infected with it, or had recovered from it provided the deeply sampled blood TCRbeta repertoires that made up the dataset. Where available, HLA class I and class II types were taken from metadata supplied by the sample provider and were not determined by assay-based typing. Nearly every sample came with metadata listing a de-identified subject ID, COVID-19 status, age in years and sex. The samples were drawn from the first 160 participants of the ongoing ImmuneRACE study and from over 950 subjects provided by 6 global collaborators. The prospective study material was composed of cDNA or gDNA derived from T cells, B-cell-depleted T cells, or PBMCs. Broader findings and caveats from the paper: The amount of clinical and demographic metadata varied by source and participant and was provided uncurated.

Whole blood was collected in K2EDTA tubes by collaborating institutions according to the institutions' own protocols. For TCRbeta analysis, collaborator samples were shipped as frozen whole blood, as isolated PBMCs, or as DNA extracted from either sample type. The receptor was isolated from a human donor in a cohort sampled during active COVID-19. The specimen was peripheral blood. The receptor chain draws on TRBV4-3 and TRBJ2-3; a stretch of 10 junction bases matches TRBD1. The CDR3 sequence is CASSQEGDRGNTDTQYF. The nucleotides are TGCGCCAGCAGCCAAGAAGGGGACAGGGGAAACACAGATACGCAGTATTTT.